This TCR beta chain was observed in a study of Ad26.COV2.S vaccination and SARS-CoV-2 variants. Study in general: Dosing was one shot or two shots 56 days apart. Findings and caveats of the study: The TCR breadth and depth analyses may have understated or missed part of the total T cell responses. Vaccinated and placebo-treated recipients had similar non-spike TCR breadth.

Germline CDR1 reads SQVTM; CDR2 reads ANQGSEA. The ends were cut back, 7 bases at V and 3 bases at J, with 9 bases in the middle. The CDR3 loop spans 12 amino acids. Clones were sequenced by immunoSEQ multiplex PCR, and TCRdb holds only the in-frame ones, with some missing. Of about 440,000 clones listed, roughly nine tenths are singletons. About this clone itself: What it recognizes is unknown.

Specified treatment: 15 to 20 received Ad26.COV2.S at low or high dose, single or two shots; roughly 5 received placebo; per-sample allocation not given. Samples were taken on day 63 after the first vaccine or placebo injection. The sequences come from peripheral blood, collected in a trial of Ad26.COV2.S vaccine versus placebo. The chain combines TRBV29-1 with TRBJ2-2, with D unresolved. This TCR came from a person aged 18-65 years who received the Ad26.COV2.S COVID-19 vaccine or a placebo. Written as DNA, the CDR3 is TGCAGCGCCGGCCCGTACACCGGGGAGCTGTTTTTT. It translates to CSAGPYTGELFF.